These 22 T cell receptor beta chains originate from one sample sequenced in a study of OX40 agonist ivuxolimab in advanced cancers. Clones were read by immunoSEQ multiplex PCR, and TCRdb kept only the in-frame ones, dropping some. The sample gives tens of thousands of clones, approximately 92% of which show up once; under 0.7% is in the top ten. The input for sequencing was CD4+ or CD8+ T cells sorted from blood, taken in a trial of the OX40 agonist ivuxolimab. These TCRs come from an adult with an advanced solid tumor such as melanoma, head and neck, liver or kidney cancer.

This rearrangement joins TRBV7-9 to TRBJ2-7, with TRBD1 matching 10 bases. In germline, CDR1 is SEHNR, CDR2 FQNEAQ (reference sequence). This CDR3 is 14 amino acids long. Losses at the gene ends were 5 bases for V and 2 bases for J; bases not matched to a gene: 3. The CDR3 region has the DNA TGTGCCAGCAGCAAGACAGGGGGCACCTACGAGCAGTACTTC. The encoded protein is CASSKTGGTYEQYF.

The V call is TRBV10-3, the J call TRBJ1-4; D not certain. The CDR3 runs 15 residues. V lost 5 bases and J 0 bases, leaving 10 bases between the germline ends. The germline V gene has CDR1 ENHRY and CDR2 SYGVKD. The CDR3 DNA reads TGTGCCATCAGTCATGACGGCGCAACTAATGAAAAACTGTTTTTT. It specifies CAISHDGATNEKLFF.

CDR3 sequence (DNA): TGTGCCAGCTCACCGGACAGCCCACCTGGCGAGCAGTACTTC. It yields the protein CASSPDSPPGEQYF. V and J are TRBV18 and TRBJ2-7; TRBD1 is a possible D gene (6 bases). The CDR3 runs to 14 residues. Germline CDR1 KGHSH, CDR2 LQKENI. The V gene lost 3 bases and the J gene lost 6 bases, with 15 bases spanning the gap.

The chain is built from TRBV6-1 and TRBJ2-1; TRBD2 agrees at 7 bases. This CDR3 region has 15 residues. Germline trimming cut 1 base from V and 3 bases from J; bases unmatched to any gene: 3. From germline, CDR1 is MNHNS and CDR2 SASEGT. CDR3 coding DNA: TGTGCCAGCAGTGAAGTAGGACTAGTCTACAATGAGCAGTTCTTC. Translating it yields CASSEVGLVYNEQFF.

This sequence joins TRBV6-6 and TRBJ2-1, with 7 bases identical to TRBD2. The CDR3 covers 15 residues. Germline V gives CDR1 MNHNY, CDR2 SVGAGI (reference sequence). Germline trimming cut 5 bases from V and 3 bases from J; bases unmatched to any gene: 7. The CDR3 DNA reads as TGTGCCAGCAGTGATGCGGCGGGGGTCTACAATGAGCAGTTCTTC. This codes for CASSDAAGVYNEQFF.

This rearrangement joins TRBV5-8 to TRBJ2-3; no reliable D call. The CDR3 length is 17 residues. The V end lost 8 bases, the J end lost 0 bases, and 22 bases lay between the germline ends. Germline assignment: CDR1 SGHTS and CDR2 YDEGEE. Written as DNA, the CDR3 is TGTGCCAGTCCCGTGGCGGTTCAAGCGACAAGCACAGATACGCAGTATTTT. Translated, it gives CASPVAVQATSTDTQYF.

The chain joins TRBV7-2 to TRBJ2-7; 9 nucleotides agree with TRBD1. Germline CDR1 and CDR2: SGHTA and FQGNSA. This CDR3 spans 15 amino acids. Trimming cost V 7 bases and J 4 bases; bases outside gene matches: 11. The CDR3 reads CASTLGTGGFYEQYF. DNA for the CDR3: TGTGCCAGCACCTTGGGAACAGGGGGCTTTTACGAGCAGTACTTC.

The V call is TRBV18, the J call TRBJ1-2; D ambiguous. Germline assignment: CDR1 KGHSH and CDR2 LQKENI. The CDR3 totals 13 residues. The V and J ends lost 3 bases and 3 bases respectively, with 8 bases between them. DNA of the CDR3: TGTGCCAGCTCACCCGAGATGGACTATGGCTACACCTTC. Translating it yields CASSPEMDYGYTF.

For the CDR3, the DNA is TGTGCCAGCAGCTTGGGCTCTATCTACAATGAGCAGTTCTTC. Its protein is CASSLGSIYNEQFF. The chain combines TRBV5-6 with TRBJ2-1; D is undetermined. The germline gives CDR1 SGHDT, CDR2 YYEEEE. The CDR3 is made up of 14 amino acids. Trimming took 0 bases from V and 3 from J, leaving 7 bases between them.

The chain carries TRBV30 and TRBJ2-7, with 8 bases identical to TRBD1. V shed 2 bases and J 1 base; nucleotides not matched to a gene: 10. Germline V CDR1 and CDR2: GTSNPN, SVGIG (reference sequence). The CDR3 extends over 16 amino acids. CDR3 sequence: CAWSFYFGTGSYEQYF. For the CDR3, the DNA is TGTGCCTGGAGTTTTTACTTTGGGACAGGTTCCTACGAGCAGTACTTC.

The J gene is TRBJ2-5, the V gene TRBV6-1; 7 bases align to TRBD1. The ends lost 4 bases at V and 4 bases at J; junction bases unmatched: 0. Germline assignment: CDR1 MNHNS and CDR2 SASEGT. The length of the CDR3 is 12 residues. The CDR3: CASSAGGETQYF. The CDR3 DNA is TGTGCCAGCAGTGCAGGGGGAGAGACCCAGTACTTC.

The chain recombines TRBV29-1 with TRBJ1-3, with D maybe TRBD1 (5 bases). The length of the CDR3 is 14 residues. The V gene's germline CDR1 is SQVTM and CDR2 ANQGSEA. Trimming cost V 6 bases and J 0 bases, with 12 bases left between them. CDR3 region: CSVAGTISGNTIYF. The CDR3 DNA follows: TGCAGCGTGGCCGGGACGATCTCTGGAAACACCATATATTTT.

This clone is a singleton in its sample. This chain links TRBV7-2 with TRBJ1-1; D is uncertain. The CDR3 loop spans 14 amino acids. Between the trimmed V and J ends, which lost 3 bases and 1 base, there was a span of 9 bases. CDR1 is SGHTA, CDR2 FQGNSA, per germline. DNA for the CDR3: TGTGCCAGCAGCTTCCCCAGTAAGAACACTGAAGCTTTCTTT. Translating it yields CASSFPSKNTEAFF.

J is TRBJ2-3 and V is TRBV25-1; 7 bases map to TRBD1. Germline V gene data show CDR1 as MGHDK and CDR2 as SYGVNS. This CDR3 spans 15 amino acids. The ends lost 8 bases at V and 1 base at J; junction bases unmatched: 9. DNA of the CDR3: TGTGCCAGCTGCCCCCAGGGGGTTGGCACAGATACGCAGTATTTT. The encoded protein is CASCPQGVGTDTQYF.

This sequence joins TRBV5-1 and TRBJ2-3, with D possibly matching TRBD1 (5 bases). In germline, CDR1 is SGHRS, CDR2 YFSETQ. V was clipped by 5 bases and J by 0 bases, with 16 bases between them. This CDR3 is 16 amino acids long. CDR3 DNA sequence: TGCGCCAGCAGGTCAGGCGCGCAGGGCAGCACAGATACGCAGTATTTT. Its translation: CASRSGAQGSTDTQYF.

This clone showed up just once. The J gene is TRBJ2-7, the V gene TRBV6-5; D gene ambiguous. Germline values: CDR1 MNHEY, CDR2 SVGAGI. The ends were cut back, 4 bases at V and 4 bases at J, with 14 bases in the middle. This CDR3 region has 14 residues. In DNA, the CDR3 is TGTGCCAGCAGTTCCCCTCCAGCTTTTTACGAGCAGTACTTC. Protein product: CASSSPPAFYEQYF.

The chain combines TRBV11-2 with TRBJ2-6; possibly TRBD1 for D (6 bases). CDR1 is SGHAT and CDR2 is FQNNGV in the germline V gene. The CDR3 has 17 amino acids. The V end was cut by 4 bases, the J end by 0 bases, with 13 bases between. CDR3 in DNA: TGTGCCAGCAGCTCGATTAGAGGGGGCTCTGGGGCCAACGTCCTGACTTTC. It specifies CASSSIRGGSGANVLTF.

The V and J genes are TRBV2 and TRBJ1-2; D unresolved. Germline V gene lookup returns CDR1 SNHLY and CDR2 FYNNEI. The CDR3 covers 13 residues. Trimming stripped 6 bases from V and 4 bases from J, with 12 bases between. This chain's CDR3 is CASSVDGIYGYTF. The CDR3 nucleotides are TGTGCCAGCAGCGTCGACGGAATCTATGGCTACACCTTC.

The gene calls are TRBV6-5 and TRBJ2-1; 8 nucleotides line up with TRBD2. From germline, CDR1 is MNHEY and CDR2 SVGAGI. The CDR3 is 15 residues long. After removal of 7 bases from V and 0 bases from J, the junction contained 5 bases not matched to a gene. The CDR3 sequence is CASNAGGSSYNEQFF. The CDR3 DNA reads TGTGCCAGCAATGCGGGGGGAAGCTCCTACAATGAGCAGTTCTTC.

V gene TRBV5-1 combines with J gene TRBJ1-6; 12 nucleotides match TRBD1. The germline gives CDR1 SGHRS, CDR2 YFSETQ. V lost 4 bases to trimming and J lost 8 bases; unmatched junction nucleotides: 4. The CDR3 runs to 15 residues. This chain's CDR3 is CASSPGTGGDSPLHF. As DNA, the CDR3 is TGCGCCAGCAGCCCCGGGACAGGGGGCGATTCACCCCTCCACTTT.

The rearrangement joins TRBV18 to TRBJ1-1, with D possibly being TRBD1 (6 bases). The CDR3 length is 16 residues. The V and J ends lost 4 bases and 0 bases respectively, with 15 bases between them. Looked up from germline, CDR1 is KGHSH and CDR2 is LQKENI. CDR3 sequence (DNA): TGTGCCAGCTCACTATCGACAGGAGATATGAACACTGAAGCTTTCTTT. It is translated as CASSLSTGDMNTEAFF.

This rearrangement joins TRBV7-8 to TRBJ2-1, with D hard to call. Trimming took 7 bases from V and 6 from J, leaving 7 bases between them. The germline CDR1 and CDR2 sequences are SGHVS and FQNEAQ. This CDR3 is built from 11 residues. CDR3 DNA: TGTGCCAGCACGACTCCCAATGAGCAGTTCTTC. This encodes CASTTPNEQFF. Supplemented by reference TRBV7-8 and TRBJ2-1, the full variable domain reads GAGVSQSPRYKVAKRGQDVALRCDPISGHVSLFWYQQALGQGPEFLTYFQNEAQLDKSGLPSDRFFAERPEGSVSTLKIQRTQQEDSAVYLCASTTPNEQFFGPGTRLTVL.